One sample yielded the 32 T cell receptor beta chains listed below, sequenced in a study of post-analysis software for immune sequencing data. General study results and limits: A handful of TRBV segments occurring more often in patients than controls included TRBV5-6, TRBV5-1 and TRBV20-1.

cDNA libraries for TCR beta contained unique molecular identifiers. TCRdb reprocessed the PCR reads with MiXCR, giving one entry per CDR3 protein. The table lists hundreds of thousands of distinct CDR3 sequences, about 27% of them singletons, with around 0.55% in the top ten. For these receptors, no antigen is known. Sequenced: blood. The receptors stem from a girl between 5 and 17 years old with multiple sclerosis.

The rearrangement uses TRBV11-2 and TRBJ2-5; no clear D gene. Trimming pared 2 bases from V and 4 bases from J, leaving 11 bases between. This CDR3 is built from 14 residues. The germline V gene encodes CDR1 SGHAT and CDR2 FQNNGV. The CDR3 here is CASSLSIAVETQYF. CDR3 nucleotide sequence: TGTGCCAGCAGCTTATCAATTGCCGTAGAGACCCAGTACTTC.

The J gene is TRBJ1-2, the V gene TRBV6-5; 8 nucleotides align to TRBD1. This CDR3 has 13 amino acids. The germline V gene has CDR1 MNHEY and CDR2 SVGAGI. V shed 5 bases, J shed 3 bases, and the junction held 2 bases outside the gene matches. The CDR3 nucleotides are TGTGCCAGCAGTCTCAGGGGGCACTATGGCTACACCTTC. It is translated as CASSLRGHYGYTF.

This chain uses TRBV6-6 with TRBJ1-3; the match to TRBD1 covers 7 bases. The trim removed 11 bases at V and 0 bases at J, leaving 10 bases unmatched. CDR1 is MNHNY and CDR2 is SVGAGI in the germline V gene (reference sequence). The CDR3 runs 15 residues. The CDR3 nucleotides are TGTGCCGGGAGGCAGGACAGGAGCTCTGGAAACACCATATATTTT. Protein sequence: CAGRQDRSSGNTIYF.

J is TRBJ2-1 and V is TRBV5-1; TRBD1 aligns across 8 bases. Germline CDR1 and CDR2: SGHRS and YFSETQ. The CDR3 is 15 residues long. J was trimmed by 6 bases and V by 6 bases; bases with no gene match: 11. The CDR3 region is CASNKDRGRGNEQFF. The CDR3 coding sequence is TGCGCCAGCAACAAAGACAGGGGTAGGGGCAATGAGCAGTTCTTC.

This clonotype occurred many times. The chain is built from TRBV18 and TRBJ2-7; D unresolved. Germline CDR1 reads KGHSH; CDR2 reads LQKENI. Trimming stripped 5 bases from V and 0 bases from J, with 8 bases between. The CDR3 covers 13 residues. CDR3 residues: CASSSDTSYEQYF. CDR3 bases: TGTGCCAGCTCATCAGATACCTCCTACGAGCAGTACTTC.

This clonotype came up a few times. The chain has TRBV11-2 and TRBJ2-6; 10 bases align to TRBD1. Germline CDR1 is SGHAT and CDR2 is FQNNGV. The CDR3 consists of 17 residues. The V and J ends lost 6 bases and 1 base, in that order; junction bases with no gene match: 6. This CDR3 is CASRSGTGVSGANVLTF. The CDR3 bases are TGTGCCAGCAGGTCCGGGACAGGGGTTTCTGGGGCCAACGTCCTGACTTTC.

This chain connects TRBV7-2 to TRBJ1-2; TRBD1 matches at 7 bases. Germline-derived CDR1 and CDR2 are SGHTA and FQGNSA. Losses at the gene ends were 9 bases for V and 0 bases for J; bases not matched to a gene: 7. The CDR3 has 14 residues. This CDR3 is CASQGQAPNYGYTF. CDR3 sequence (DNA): TGTGCCAGTCAAGGACAGGCCCCTAACTATGGCTACACCTTC.

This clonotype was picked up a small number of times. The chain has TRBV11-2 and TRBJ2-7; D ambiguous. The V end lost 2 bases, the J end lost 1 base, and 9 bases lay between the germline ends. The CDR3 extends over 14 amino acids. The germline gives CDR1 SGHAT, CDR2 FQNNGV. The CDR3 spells CASSLHLLSYEQYF. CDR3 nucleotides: TGTGCCAGCAGCTTACACCTGCTTTCCTACGAGCAGTACTTC.

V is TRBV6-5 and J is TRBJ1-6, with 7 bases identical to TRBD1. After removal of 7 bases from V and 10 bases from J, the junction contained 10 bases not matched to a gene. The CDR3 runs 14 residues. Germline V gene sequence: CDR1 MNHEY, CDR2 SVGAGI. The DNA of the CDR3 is TGTGCCAGCAAAACCGACAGGGTTAGATCACCCCTCCACTTT. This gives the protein CASKTDRVRSPLHF.

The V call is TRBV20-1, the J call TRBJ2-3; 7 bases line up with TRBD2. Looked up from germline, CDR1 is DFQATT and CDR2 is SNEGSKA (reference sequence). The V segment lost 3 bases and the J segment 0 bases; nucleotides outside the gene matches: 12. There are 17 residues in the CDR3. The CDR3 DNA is TGCAGTGCTAGTTTCGGCGGGGGAGATACTAGCACAGATACGCAGTATTTT. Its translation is CSASFGGGDTSTDTQYF.

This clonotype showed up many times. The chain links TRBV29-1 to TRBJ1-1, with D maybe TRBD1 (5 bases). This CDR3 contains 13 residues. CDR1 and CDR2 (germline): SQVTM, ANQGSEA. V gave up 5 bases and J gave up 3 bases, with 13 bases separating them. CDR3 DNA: TGCAGCGTTAATGGCAGGGTGCACACTGAAGCTTTCTTT. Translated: CSVNGRVHTEAFF.

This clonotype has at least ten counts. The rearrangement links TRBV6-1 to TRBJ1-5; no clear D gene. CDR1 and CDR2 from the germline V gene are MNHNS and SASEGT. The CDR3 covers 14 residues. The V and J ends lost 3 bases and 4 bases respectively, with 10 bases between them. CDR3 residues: CASSDYSVNQPQHF. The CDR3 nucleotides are TGTGCCAGCAGTGATTACAGCGTGAATCAGCCCCAGCATTTT.

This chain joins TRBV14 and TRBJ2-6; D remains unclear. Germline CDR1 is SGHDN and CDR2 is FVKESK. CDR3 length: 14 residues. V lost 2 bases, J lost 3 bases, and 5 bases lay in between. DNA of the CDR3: TGTGCCAGCAGCCAATTCGATGGGGCCAACGTCCTGACTTTC. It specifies CASSQFDGANVLTF.

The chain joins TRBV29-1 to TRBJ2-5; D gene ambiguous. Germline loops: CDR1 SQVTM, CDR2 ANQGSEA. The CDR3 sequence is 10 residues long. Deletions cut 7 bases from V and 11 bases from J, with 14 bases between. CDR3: CSGRNNEQYF. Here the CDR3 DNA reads TGCAGCGGGCGAAACAATGAGCAGTACTTC.

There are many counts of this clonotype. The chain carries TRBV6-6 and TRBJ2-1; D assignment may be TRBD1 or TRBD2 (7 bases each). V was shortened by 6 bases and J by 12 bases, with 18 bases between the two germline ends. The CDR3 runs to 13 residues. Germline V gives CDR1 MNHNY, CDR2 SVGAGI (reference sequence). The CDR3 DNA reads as TGTGCCAGCAGCCGAGGGGAGGGGGCTAGGCAGTTCTTC. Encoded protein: CASSRGEGARQFF.

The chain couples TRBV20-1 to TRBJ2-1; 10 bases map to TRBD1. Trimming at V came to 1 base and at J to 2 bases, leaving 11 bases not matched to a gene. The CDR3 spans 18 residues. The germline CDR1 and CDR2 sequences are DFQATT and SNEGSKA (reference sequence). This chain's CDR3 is CSARGRAGTGVPYNEQFF. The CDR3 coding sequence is TGCAGTGCTAGAGGTAGGGCCGGGACAGGGGTCCCCTACAATGAGCAGTTCTTC.

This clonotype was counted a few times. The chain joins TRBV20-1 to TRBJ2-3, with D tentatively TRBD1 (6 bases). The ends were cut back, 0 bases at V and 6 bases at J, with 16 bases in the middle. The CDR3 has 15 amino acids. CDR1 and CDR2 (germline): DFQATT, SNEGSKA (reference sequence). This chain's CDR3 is CSARDLARGWDTQYF. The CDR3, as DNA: TGCAGTGCTAGAGATCTGGCGAGGGGGTGGGATACGCAGTATTTT.

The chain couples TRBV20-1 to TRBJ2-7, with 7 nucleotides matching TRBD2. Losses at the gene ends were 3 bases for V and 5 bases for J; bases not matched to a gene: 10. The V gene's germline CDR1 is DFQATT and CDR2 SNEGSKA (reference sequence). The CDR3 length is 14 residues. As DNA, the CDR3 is TGCAGTGCTAGTGATTACGGGAGGCTACACGAGCAGTACTTC. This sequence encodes CSASDYGRLHEQYF.

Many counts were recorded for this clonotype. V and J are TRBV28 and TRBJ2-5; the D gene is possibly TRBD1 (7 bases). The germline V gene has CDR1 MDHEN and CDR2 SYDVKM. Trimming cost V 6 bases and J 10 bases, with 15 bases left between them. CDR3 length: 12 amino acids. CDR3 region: CASSPDREDQYF. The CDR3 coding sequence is TGTGCCAGCAGCCCTGACAGGGAGGACCAGTACTTC.

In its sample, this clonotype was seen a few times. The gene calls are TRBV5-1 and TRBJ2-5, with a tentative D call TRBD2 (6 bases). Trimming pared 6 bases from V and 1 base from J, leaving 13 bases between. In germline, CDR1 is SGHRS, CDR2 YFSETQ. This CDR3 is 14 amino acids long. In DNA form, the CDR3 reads TGCGCCAGCACCTCCTTGGGAGGCCAAGAGACCCAGTACTTC. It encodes CASTSLGGQETQYF.

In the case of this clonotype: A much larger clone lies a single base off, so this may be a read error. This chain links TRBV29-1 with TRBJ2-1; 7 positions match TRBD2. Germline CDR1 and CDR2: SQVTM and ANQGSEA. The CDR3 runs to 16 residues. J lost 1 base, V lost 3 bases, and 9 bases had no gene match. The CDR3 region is CSVEGLGGDSYNEQFF. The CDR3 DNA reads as TGCAGCGTTGAGGGATTGGGAGGGGATTCCTACAATGAGCAGTTCTTC.

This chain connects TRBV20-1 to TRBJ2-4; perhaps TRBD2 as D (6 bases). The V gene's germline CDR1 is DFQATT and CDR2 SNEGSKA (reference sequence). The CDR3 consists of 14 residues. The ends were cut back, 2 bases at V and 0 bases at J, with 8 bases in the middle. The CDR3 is CSARRAGAKNIQYF. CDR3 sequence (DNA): TGCAGTGCTAGAAGAGCGGGAGCCAAAAACATTCAGTACTTC.

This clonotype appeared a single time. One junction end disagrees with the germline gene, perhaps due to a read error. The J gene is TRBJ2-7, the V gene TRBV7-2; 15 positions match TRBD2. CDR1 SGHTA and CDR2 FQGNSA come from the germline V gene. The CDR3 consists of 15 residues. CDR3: CAGSRTSGRAAEQYF. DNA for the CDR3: TGTGCCGGCAGCCGGACTAGCGGGAGGGCTGCCGAGCAGTACTTC.

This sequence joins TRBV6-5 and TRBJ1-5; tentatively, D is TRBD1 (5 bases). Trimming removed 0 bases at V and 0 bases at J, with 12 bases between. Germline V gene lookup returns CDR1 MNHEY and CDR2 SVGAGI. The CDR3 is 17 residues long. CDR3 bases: TGTGCCAGCAGTTACTCGTACACAGGTTATAGCAATCAGCCCCAGCATTTT. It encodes CASSYSYTGYSNQPQHF.

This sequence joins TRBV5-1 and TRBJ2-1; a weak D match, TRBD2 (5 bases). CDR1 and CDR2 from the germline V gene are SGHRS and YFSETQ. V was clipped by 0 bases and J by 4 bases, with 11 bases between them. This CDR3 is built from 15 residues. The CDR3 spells CASSLESSPYNEQFF. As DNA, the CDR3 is TGCGCCAGCAGCTTGGAATCTAGCCCATACAATGAGCAGTTCTTC.

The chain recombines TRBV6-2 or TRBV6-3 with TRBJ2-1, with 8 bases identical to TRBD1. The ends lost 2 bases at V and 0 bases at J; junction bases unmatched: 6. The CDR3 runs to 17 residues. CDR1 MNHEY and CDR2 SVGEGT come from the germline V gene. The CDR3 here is CASSYELGQGSYNEQFF. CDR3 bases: TGTGCCAGCAGTTACGAGCTAGGACAGGGCTCCTACAATGAGCAGTTCTTC.

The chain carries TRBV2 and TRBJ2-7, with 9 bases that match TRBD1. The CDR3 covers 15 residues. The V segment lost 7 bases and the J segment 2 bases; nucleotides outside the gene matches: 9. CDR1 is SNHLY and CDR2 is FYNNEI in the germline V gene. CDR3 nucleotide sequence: TGTGCCAGCACCTTAGGGGGACAGGGAGCCTACGAGCAGTACTTC. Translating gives CASTLGGQGAYEQYF. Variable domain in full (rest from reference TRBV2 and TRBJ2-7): EPEVTQTPSHQVTQMGQEVILRCVPISNHLYFYWYRQILGQKVEFLVSFYNNEISEKSEIFDDQFSVERPDGSNFTLKIRSTKLEDSAMYFCASTLGGQGAYEQYFGPGTRLTVT.

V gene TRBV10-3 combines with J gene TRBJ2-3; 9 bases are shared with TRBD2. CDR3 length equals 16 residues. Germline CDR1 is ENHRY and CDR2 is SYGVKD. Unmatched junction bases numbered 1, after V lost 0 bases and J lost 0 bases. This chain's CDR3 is CAISESREGSTDTQYF. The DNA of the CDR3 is TGTGCCATCAGTGAGTCGCGGGAGGGGAGCACAGATACGCAGTATTTT.

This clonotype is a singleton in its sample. The CDR3 region has the DNA TGTGCCAGCAGTTACGGGGCAAGCACAGATACGCAGTATTTT. Its protein is CASSYGASTDTQYF. The chain links TRBV6-2 or TRBV6-3 to TRBJ2-3, with D possibly TRBD1 on 5 matching bases. The CDR3 sequence is 14 residues long. In germline, CDR1 is MNHEY, CDR2 SVGEGT. V lost 2 bases, J lost 0 bases, and 6 bases lay in between.

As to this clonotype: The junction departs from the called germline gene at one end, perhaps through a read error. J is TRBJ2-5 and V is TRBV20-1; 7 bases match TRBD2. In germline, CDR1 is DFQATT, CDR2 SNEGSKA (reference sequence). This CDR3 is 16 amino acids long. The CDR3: CSVRLLRLAEGETQYF. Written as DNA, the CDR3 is TGCAGTGTTAGATTATTACGGCTAGCGGAGGGGGAGACCCAGTACTTC.

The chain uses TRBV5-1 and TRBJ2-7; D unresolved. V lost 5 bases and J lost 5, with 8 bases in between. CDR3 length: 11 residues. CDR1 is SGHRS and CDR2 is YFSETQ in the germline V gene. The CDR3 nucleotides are TGCGCCAGCAGGGGTTATCACGAGCAGTACTTC. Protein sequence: CASRGYHEQYF. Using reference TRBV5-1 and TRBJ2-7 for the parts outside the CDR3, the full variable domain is KAGVTQTPRYLIKTRGQQVTLSCSPISGHRSVSWYQQTPGQGLQFLFEYFSETQRNKGNFPGRFSGRQFSNSRSEMNVSTLELGDSALYLCASRGYHEQYFGPGTRLTVT.

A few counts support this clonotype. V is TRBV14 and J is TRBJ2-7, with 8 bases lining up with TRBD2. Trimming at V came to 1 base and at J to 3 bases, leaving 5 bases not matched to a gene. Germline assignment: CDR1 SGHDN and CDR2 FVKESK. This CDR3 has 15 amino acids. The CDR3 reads CASSQAGGANYEQYF. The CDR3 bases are TGTGCCAGCAGCCAAGCGGGGGGGGCAAACTACGAGCAGTACTTC. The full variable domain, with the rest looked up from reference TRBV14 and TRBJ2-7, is EAGVTQFPSHSVIEKGQTVTLRCDPISGHDNLYWYRRVMGKEIKFLLHFVKESKQDESGMPNNRFLAERTGGTYSTLKVQPAELEDSGVYFCASSQAGGANYEQYFGPGTRLTVT.